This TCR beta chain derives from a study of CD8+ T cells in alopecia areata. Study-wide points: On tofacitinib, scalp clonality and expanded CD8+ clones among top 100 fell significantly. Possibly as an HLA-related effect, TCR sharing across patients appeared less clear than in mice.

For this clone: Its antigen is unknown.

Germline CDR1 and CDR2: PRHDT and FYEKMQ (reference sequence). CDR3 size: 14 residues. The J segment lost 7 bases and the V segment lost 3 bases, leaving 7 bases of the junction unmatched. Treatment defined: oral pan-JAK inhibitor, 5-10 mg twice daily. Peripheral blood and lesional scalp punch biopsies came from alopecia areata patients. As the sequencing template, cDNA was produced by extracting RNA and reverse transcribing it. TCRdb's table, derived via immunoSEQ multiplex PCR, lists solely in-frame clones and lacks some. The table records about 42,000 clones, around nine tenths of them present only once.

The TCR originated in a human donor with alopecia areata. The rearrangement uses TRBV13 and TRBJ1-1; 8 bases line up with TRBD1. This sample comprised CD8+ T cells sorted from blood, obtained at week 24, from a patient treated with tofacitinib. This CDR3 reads CASSFRGREGEAFF. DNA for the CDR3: TGTGCCAGCAGCTTCAGGGGGCGCGAGGGTGAAGCTTTCTTT.